This T cell receptor beta chain was found in a study of T cell repertoires in cytomegalovirus infection. About the research overall: As its CMV epitopes, the study selected recently identified HLA-C-restricted and well-studied HLA-B-restricted targets.

General study findings and limits: CMV carriers with the relevant HLA were identified by cumulative public TCR beta family frequency. HLA-C-restricted CMV clonotypes gave the most frequent clonotype in two of eight donors.

Germline V gene lookup returns CDR1 DFQATT and CDR2 SNEGSKA (reference sequence). The CDR3 extends over 14 amino acids. Trimming removed 3 bases from V and 4 bases from J; junction bases left unmatched: 6. Comment on this clonotype: Its antigen is currently unknown.

One entry per CDR3 protein, called by TCRdb with MiXCR from the reads. The sample holds roughly 340,000 distinct CDR3 sequences; almost 30% are singletons and the top ten take about 20%. The chain links TRBV20-1 to TRBJ2-1, with 7 bases lining up with TRBD2. The material sequenced was cultured PBMCs, taken from culture after CMV antigen stimulation. The sequence came from a human donor in good health (CMV status not recorded). Some clones in this sample may be carry-over from other donors' samples. The CDR3 spells CSASLGGDYNEQFF. CDR3 in DNA: TGCAGTGCTAGTCTGGGGGGGGATTACAATGAGCAGTTCTTC.